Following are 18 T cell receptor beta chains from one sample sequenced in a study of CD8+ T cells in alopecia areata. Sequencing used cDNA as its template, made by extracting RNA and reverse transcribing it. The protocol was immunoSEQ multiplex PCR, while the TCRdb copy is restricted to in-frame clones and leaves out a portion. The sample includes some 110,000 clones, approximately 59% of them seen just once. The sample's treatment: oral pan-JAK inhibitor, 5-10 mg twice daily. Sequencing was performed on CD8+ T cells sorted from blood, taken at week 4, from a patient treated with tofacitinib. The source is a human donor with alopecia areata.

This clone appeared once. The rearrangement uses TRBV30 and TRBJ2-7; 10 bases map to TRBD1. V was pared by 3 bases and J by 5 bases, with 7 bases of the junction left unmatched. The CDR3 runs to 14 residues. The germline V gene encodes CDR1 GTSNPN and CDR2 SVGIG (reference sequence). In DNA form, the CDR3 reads TGTGCCTGGAGCGTCGGGACAGGGGAGGACGAGCAGTACTTC. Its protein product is CAWSVGTGEDEQYF.

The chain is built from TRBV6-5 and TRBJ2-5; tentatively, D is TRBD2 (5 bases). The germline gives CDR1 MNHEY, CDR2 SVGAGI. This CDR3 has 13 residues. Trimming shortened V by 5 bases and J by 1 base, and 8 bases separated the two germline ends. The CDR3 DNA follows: TGTGCCAGCAGTGGAGGAATCCAAGAGACCCAGTACTTC. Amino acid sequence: CASSGGIQETQYF.

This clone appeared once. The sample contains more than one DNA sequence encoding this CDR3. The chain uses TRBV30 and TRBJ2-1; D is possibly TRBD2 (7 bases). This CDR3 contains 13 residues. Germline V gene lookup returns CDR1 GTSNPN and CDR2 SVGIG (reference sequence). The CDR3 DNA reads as TGTGCTGAGGGGGGGAGCTCCTACAATGAGCAGTTCTTC. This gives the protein CAEGGSSYNEQFF.

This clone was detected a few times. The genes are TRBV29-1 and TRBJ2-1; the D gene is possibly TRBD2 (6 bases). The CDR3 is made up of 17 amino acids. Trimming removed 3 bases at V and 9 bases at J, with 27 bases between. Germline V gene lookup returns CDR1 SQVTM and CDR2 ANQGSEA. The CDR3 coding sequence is TGCAGCGTTGAGGGAGCTCGGGCGGGACGCAAATTGGGTGAGCAGTTCTTC. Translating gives CSVEGARAGRKLGEQFF.

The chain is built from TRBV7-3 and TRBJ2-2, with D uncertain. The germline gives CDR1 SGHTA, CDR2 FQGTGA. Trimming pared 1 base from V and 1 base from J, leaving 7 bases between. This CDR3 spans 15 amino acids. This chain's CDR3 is CASSLMVVNTGELFF. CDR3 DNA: TGTGCCAGCAGCTTAATGGTGGTGAACACCGGGGAGCTGTTTTTT.

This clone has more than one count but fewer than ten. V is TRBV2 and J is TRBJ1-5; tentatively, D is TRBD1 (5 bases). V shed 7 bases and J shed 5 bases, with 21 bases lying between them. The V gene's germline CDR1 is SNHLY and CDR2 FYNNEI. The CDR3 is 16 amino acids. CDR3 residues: CASTIAGILGHQPQHF. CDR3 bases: TGTGCCAGCACGATCGCAGGTATCCTGGGGCATCAGCCCCAGCATTTT.

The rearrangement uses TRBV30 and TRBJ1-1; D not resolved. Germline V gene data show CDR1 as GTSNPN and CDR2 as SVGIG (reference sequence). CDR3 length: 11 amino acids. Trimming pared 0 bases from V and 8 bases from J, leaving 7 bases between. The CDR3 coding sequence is TGTGCCTGGAGTGTCGGCAGAGAAGCTTTCTTT. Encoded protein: CAWSVGREAFF.

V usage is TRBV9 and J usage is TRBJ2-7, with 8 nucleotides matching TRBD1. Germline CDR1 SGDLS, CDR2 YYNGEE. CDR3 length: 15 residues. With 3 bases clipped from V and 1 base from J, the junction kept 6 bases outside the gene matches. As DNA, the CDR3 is TGTGCCAGCAGCGGCCCAGGGACAGGATCCTACGAGCAGTACTTC. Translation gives CASSGPGTGSYEQYF. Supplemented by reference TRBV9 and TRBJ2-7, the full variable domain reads DSGVTQTPKHLITATGQRVTLRCSPRSGDLSVYWYQQSLDQGLQFLIQYYNGEERAKGNILERFSAQQFPDLHSELNLSSLELGDSALYFCASSGPGTGSYEQYFGPGTRLTVT.

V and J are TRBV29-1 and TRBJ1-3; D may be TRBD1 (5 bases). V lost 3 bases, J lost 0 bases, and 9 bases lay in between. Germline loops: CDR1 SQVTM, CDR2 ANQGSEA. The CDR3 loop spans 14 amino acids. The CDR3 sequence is CSVEGQSSGNTIYF. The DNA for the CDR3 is TGCAGCGTTGAGGGGCAGAGCTCTGGAAACACCATATATTTT.

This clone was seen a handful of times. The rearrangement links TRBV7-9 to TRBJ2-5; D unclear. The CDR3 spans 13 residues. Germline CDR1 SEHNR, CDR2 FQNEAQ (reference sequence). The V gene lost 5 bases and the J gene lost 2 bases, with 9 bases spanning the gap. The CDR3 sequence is CASSTQRQETQYF. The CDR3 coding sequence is TGTGCCAGCAGCACGCAGAGGCAAGAGACCCAGTACTTC.

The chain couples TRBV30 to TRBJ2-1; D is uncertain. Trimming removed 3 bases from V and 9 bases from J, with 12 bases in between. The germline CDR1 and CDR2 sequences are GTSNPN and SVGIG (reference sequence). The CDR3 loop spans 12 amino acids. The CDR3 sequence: CAWSQAMLEQFF. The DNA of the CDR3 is TGTGCCTGGAGCCAGGCCATGCTTGAGCAGTTCTTC.

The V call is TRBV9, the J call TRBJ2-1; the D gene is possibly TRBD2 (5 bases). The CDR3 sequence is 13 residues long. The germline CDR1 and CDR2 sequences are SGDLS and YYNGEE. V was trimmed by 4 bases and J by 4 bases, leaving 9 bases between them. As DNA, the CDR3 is TGTGCCAGCAGCTCCGGGGATTACAATGAGCAGTTCTTC. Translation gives CASSSGDYNEQFF.

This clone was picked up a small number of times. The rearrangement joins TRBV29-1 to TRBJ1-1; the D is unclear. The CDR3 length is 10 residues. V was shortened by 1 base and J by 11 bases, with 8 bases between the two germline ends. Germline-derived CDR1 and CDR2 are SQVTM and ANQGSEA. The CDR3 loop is CSVEGVGAFF. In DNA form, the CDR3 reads TGCAGCGTTGAAGGGGTCGGGGCTTTCTTT.

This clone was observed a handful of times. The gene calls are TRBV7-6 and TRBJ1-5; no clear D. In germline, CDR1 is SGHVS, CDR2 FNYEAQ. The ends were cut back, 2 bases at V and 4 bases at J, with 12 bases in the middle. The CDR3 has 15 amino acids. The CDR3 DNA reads TGTGCCAGCAGCTTAAGTTCGGGGTCAAATCAGCCCCAGCATTTT. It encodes CASSLSSGSNQPQHF.

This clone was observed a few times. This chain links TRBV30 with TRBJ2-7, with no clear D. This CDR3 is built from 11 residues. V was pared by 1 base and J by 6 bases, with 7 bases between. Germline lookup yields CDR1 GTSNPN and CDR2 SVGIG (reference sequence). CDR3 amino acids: CAWSGVREQYF. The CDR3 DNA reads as TGTGCCTGGAGTGGGGTACGCGAGCAGTACTTC.

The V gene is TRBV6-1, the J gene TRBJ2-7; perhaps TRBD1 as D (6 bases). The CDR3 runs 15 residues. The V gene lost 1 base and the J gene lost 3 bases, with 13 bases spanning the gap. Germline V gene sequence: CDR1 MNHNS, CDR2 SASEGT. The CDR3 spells CASSEGQVAGYEQYF. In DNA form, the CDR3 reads TGTGCCAGCAGTGAAGGACAGGTTGCGGGCTACGAGCAGTACTTC.

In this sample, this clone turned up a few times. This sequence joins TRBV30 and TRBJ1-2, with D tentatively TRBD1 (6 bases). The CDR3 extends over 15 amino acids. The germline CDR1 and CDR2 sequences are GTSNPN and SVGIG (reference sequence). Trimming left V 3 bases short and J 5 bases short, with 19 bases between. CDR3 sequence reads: CAWSLATGALYGYTF. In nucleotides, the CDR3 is TGTGCCTGGAGCCTAGCGACAGGAGCCCTTTATGGCTACACCTTC.

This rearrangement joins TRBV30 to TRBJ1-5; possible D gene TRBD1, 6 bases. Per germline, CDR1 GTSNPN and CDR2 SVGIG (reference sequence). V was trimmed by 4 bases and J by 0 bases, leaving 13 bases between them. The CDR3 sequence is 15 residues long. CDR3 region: CAWTSGTHSNQPQHF. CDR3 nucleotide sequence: TGTGCCTGGACCTCCGGGACACATAGCAATCAGCCCCAGCATTTT. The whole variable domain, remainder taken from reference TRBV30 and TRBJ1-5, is SQTIHQWPATLVQPVGSPLSLECTVEGTSNPNLYWYRQAAGRGLQLLFYSVGIGQISSEVPQNLSASRPQDRQFILSSKKLLLSDSGFYLCAWTSGTHSNQPQHFGDGTRLSIL.